These 24 T cell receptor beta chains share one sample of origin, sequenced in a study of T cell repertoires in aging, cancer and after chemotherapy (dated by TCRdb to the late 2010s). The instrument given in TCRdb is Illumina MiSeq. Rearranged TRB sequences spanning V, D and J segments were amplified by multiplex touch-down PCR using a mixed TRB-A/B primer pool. TCRdb trimmed public reads at Q25 via fastp, called clones via MiXCR and kept in-frame beta chains. Each entry merges the rows of one CDR3 protein and shows their most common DNA and genes. Across this sample there are thousands of distinct CDR3 sequences, with 45% seen only once. Roughly 3% of the sample belongs to the ten largest clones. TCR beta rearrangements were amplified from genomic DNA isolated from peripheral blood, not from sorted cells or RNA. Sample: blood. All receptors derive from a human donor with a solid tumor.

The V call is TRBV7-2, the J call TRBJ2-7, with D hard to call. Germline lookup yields CDR1 SGHTA and CDR2 FQGNSA. The CDR3 length is 12 residues. Trimming left V 8 bases short and J 2 bases short, with 10 bases between. The CDR3 coding sequence is TGTGCCAGCGGCCACACGACCTACGAGCAGTACTTC. Its translation: CASGHTTYEQYF.

This rearrangement joins TRBV19 to TRBJ1-1, with 11 bases aligning to TRBD1. Unmatched junction bases numbered 5, after V lost 7 bases and J lost 1 base. This CDR3 region has 15 residues. Looked up from germline, CDR1 is LNHDA and CDR2 is SQIVND (reference sequence). CDR3 coding DNA: TGTGCCAGTATCGGGGGACAGGGGGGGAACACTGAAGCTTTCTTT. It translates to CASIGGQGGNTEAFF.

The CDR3 loop reads CASSLGPGTGQPQHF. The CDR3 region has the DNA TGTGCCAGCAGCTTAGGACCAGGGACGGGTCAGCCCCAGCATTTT. J is TRBJ1-5 and V is TRBV7-6, with D perhaps TRBD1 (5 bases). Germline CDR1 and CDR2: SGHVS and FNYEAQ. The CDR3 covers 15 residues. V was pared by 1 base and J by 6 bases, with 13 bases between. The full variable domain, with the rest looked up from reference TRBV7-6 and TRBJ1-5, is GAGVSQSPRYKVTKRGQDVALRCDPISGHVSLYWYRQALGQGPEFLTYFNYEAQQDKSGLPNDRFSAERPEGSISTLTIQRTEQRDSAMYRCASSLGPGTGQPQHFGDGTRLSIL.

This clonotype was recorded a few times. J is TRBJ2-1 and V is TRBV6-1; D is unresolved. Trimming left V 7 bases short and J 8 bases short, with 9 bases between. The CDR3 totals 11 residues. CDR1 and CDR2 (germline): MNHNS, SASEGT. Here the CDR3 DNA reads TGTGCCAGCACGGCTAGGGATGAGCAGTTCTTC. Its protein is CASTARDEQFF.

The V gene is TRBV6-1, the J gene TRBJ1-2; perhaps TRBD1 as D (5 bases). Germline V gene lookup returns CDR1 MNHNS and CDR2 SASEGT. This CDR3 region has 16 residues. V was trimmed by 4 bases and J by 2 bases, leaving 17 bases between them. The CDR3 DNA reads as TGTGCCAGCAGTGGTTCTAGCGGGGGTATGAACTATGGCTACACCTTC. It codes for CASSGSSGGMNYGYTF.

V is TRBV19 and J is TRBJ2-4; 7 nucleotides line up with TRBD1. Germline assignment: CDR1 LNHDA and CDR2 SQIVND (reference sequence). V was pared by 5 bases and J by 6 bases, with 7 bases of the junction left unmatched. The CDR3 sequence is 14 residues long. The CDR3 coding sequence is TGTGCCAGTAGTGCCCATCGACAGGGAAACATTCAGTACTTC. It encodes CASSAHRQGNIQYF. Combining the CDR3 with reference TRBV19 and TRBJ2-4 gives the whole variable domain DGGITQSPKYLFRKEGQNVTLSCEQNLNHDAMYWYRQDPGQGLRLIYYSQIVNDFQKGDIAEGYSVSREKKESFPLTVTSAQKNPTAFYLCASSAHRQGNIQYFGAGTRLSVL.

This clonotype was detected only a few times. The rearrangement joins TRBV12-3 or TRBV12-4 to TRBJ1-4; the D gene is possibly TRBD1 (6 bases). Trimming took off 7 bases at V and 8 bases at J, with 14 bases between the two ends. The CDR3 sequence is 13 residues long. Here the CDR3 reads CASNDRLGEKLFF. The DNA for the CDR3 is TGTGCCAGCAATGACAGGCTTGGGGAAAAACTGTTTTTT.

This clonotype has more than one count but fewer than ten. The genes are TRBV30 and TRBJ1-1; D possibly corresponds to TRBD1 (5 bases). This CDR3 comprises 14 residues. Germline V lookup: CDR1 GTSNPN, CDR2 SVGIG (reference sequence). V was shortened by 0 bases and J by 5 bases, with 13 bases between the two germline ends. CDR3 loop: CAWSVTQGSTEAFF. The CDR3 DNA is TGTGCCTGGAGTGTCACCCAGGGAAGTACTGAAGCTTTCTTT.

The rearrangement uses TRBV27 and TRBJ1-2; 9 bases are a match to TRBD1. Germline V gene sequence: CDR1 MNHEY, CDR2 SMNVEV (reference sequence). The CDR3 loop spans 16 amino acids. V trimming: 2 bases; J trimming: 5 bases; junction bases outside the gene matches: 9. The CDR3 here is CASSLLRDRATYGYTF. For the CDR3, the DNA is TGTGCCAGCAGTTTACTTCGGGACAGGGCTACTTATGGCTACACCTTC.

In its sample, this clonotype was seen a few times. J is TRBJ1-1 and V is TRBV20-1; perhaps TRBD1 as D (5 bases). Per the germline V gene, CDR1 is DFQATT and CDR2 is SNEGSKA (reference sequence). This CDR3 comprises 14 residues. The V end was cut by 3 bases, the J end by 1 base, with 12 bases between. CDR3 sequence reads: CSASLGTWNTEAFF. The CDR3 DNA sequence: TGCAGTGCTAGCCTGGGGACGTGGAACACTGAAGCTTTCTTT.

This clonotype has a handful of counts. The chain employs TRBV30 and TRBJ2-1, with 7 bases identical to TRBD2. Germline CDR1 and CDR2: GTSNPN and SVGIG (reference sequence). The V gene end was trimmed by 2 bases and the J gene end by 10 bases; junction bases not matched to a gene: 8. There are 13 residues in the CDR3. Written as DNA, the CDR3 is TGTGCCTGGAGTCCTAGACTAGCTGACGAGCAGTTCTTC. It encodes CAWSPRLADEQFF.

This chain links TRBV7-2 with TRBJ1-3; D is perhaps TRBD1 (5 bases). Between the trimmed V and J ends, which lost 1 base and 1 base, there was a span of 11 bases. CDR3 length: 16 residues. CDR1 is SGHTA and CDR2 is FQGNSA in the germline V gene. Here the CDR3 DNA reads TGTGCCAGCAGCTTAGGACAGTTCCTATCTGGAAACACCATATATTTT. It codes for CASSLGQFLSGNTIYF. The full variable domain, its missing parts supplied by reference TRBV7-2 and TRBJ1-3, is GAGVSQSPSNKVTEKGKDVELRCDPISGHTALYWYRQSLGQGLEFLIYFQGNSAPDKSGLPSDRFSAERTGGSVSTLTIQRTQQEDSAVYLCASSLGQFLSGNTIYFGEGSWLTVV.

V gene TRBV10-3 combines with J gene TRBJ2-1; 12 nucleotides align to TRBD2. This CDR3 comprises 14 residues. CDR1 is ENHRY and CDR2 is SYGVKD in the germline V gene. After removal of 7 bases from V and 7 bases from J, the junction contained 5 bases not matched to a gene. The CDR3 DNA follows: TGTGCCATCATGACTAGCGGGGGACCTAATGAGCAGTTCTTC. This codes for CAIMTSGGPNEQFF.

The rearrangement links TRBV9 to TRBJ2-7; TRBD1 might be the D (6 bases). This CDR3 contains 15 residues. The germline V gene has CDR1 SGDLS and CDR2 YYNGEE. Trimming stripped 2 bases from V and 2 bases from J, with 14 bases between. The chain's CDR3 is CASSVGPQGTYEQYF. In DNA form, the CDR3 reads TGTGCCAGCAGCGTGGGCCCCCAGGGGACCTACGAGCAGTACTTC.

There are a few counts of this clonotype. The V gene is TRBV6-1, the J gene TRBJ1-5; TRBD1 agrees at 7 bases. The CDR3 length is 14 residues. The ends lost 6 bases at V and 7 bases at J; junction bases unmatched: 9. The germline gives CDR1 MNHNS, CDR2 SASEGT. The CDR3 protein is CASRPMTGPQPQHF. CDR3 DNA: TGTGCCAGCAGGCCAATGACAGGGCCACAGCCCCAGCATTTT.

This clonotype was counted only a few times. The chain carries TRBV20-1 and TRBJ1-2; D possibly corresponds to TRBD1 (5 bases). This CDR3 region has 14 residues. CDR1 is DFQATT, CDR2 SNEGSKA, per germline (reference sequence). Trimming took 4 bases from V and 3 from J, leaving 15 bases between them. The CDR3 protein is CSATRDGRDYGYTF. The CDR3 coding sequence is TGCAGTGCTACCCGGGACGGCAGAGACTATGGCTACACCTTC.

This clonotype was recorded a few times. This chain uses TRBV6-5 with TRBJ2-7, with 10 bases lining up with TRBD2. The ends lost 8 bases at V and 7 bases at J; junction bases unmatched: 14. The germline CDR1 and CDR2 sequences are MNHEY and SVGAGI. The CDR3 covers 15 residues. The CDR3 protein is CASSASGSPPVEQYF. The CDR3 DNA follows: TGTGCCAGCTCGGCTAGCGGGAGCCCCCCTGTTGAGCAGTACTTC.

This chain's CDR3 is CASSFGSETQYF. The CDR3 DNA is TGTGCCAGCAGCTTCGGGAGCGAGACCCAGTACTTC. The chain links TRBV6-2 or TRBV6-3 to TRBJ2-5, with D possibly matching TRBD2 (6 bases). The CDR3 runs to 12 residues. Trimming left V 6 bases short and J 5 bases short, with 10 bases between. From germline, CDR1 is MNHEY and CDR2 SVGEGT.

Note on this clonotype: One junction end disagrees with the germline gene, perhaps due to a read error. V gene TRBV29-1 combines with J gene TRBJ2-2; unclear D gene. This CDR3 has 10 residues. Germline lookup yields CDR1 SQVTM and CDR2 ANQGSEA. CDR3 region: CRVETGELFF. In DNA form, the CDR3 reads TGCAGAGTTGAAACCGGGGAGCTGTTTTTT.

The rearrangement uses TRBV20-1 and TRBJ2-2, with 7 positions matching TRBD1. Per the germline V gene, CDR1 is DFQATT and CDR2 is SNEGSKA (reference sequence). This CDR3 spans 17 amino acids. V shed 2 bases and J 1 base; nucleotides not matched to a gene: 10. This CDR3 is CSARSDRSILNTGELFF. For the CDR3, the DNA is TGCAGTGCTAGATCGGACAGGAGCATATTGAACACCGGGGAGCTGTTTTTT.

The V call is TRBV7-2, the J call TRBJ2-1; 15 bases match TRBD2. The CDR3 has 16 residues. The germline CDR1 and CDR2 sequences are SGHTA and FQGNSA. The J segment lost 7 bases and the V segment lost 5 bases, leaving 6 bases of the junction unmatched. CDR3 sequence: CASSPGLAGGMNEQFF. The CDR3 DNA reads as TGTGCCAGCAGCCCGGGACTAGCGGGGGGAATGAATGAGCAGTTCTTC.

This clonotype was found once. The V and J genes are TRBV7-2 and TRBJ2-3, with a weak D call TRBD2 (6 bases). Germline CDR1 reads SGHTA; CDR2 reads FQGNSA. The germline V and J ends were trimmed by 4 bases and 6 bases, with 11 bases remaining between them. The CDR3 has 13 amino acids. The CDR3 sequence: CASSSNSGDTQYF. The DNA for the CDR3 is TGTGCCAGCAGCTCAAACAGCGGGGATACGCAGTATTTT.

The chain combines TRBV7-2 with TRBJ2-1; possible D gene TRBD2, 6 bases. The CDR3 runs 15 residues. The ends were cut back, 2 bases at V and 1 base at J, with 9 bases in the middle. CDR1 SGHTA and CDR2 FQGNSA come from the germline V gene. This chain's CDR3 is CASSLSAGSYNEQFF. The CDR3 DNA follows: TGTGCCAGCAGCTTAAGTGCGGGATCCTACAATGAGCAGTTCTTC. The complete variable domain, with remaining parts taken from reference TRBV7-2 and TRBJ2-1, reads GAGVSQSPSNKVTEKGKDVELRCDPISGHTALYWYRQSLGQGLEFLIYFQGNSAPDKSGLPSDRFSAERTGGSVSTLTIQRTQQEDSAVYLCASSLSAGSYNEQFFGPGTRLTVL.

This CDR3 is CASSPAGGERQETQYF. The CDR3 coding sequence is TGTGCCAGCAGCCCCGCGGGGGGGGAGAGGCAAGAGACCCAGTACTTC. This chain links TRBV12-3 or TRBV12-4 with TRBJ2-5, with 9 nucleotides matching TRBD2. CDR3 size: 16 residues. V shed 6 bases and J 2 bases; nucleotides not matched to a gene: 10.